This paragraph reports one T cell receptor (beta chain). This specimen comes from a study of control samples from healthy donors and cancer patients. Clones were sequenced by immunoSEQ multiplex PCR, and TCRdb holds only the in-frame ones, with some missing. The data hold roughly 130,000 clones, with roughly 94% observed a single time. The CDR3 runs to 16 residues. With 4 bases removed from V and 7 bases from J, the gap between germline ends came to 24 bases. CDR1 SGDLS and CDR2 YYNGEE come from the germline V gene. The receptor was isolated from a man aged 25-45 years in good health. Input material: blood. The rearrangement links TRBV9 to TRBJ2-7; D unresolved. CDR3 region: CASSSRHPQTPLEQYF. CDR3 sequence (DNA): TGTGCCAGCAGCTCGAGACATCCCCAAACACCTCTGGAGCAGTACTTC.